This TCR beta chain was profiled in a study of T cell responses to AZD1222 COVID-19 vaccine. Turning to the study itself: Some second doses came at about 4 weeks and others at about 12 weeks; these were pooled.

Study-wide findings and caveats: Baseline serostatus was positive in only a handful of AZD1222 recipients. Clonal diversity was possibly underestimated, and the donors were mostly white British, with more females. Two AZD1222 doses significantly raised spike-specific TCR breadth and depth over controls.

About this clone: The target antigen is unknown.

V was shortened by 4 bases and J by 0 bases, with 6 bases between the two germline ends. The CDR3 totals 13 residues. Per germline, CDR1 MNHEY and CDR2 SVGAGI. Clones were read by immunoSEQ multiplex PCR, and TCRdb kept only the in-frame ones, dropping some. This sample has roughly 65,000 clones; approximately 91% occur once, and the top ten carry around 7.8%. The source is an adult in good health. This specimen consisted of peripheral blood, obtained on day 0 of AZD1222 vaccination. The chain joins TRBV6-5 to TRBJ1-1; no definite D call. The DNA for the CDR3 is TGTGCCAGCAGTTCGGTTCTGAACACTGAAGCTTTCTTT. Encoded protein: CASSSVLNTEAFF.